One sample yielded the 27 T cell receptor beta chains listed below, sequenced in a study of T-cell memory formation after mild COVID-19. TCRdb re-analysed the 5' RACE reads in MiXCR, keeping a single row per CDR3 protein. This sample yields roughly 600,000 distinct CDR3 sequences, of which about a sixth are seen a single time; 12% belongs to the top ten. The source material was PBMCs or a T cell subset sorted from them (not recorded which). The origin of the receptors is an adult woman who had mild COVID-19 (a few samples of this study predate the infection). Cell type and time point are not known.

V and J are TRBV7-9 and TRBJ2-7, with D possibly being TRBD2 (5 bases). The germline CDR1 and CDR2 sequences are SEHNR and FQNEAQ (reference sequence). Trimming shortened V by 2 bases and J by 3 bases, and 11 bases separated the two germline ends. CDR3 length equals 14 residues. The CDR3: CASSLSVALYEQYF. CDR3 bases: TGTGCCAGCAGCTTATCAGTAGCGCTCTACGAGCAGTACTTC.

The sample holds a few counts of this clonotype. This chain links TRBV7-9 with TRBJ2-1, with 10 bases matching TRBD2. V was clipped by 0 bases and J by 8 bases; unmatched bases: 4. The CDR3 covers 15 residues. Germline CDR1 SEHNR, CDR2 FQNEAQ (reference sequence). The CDR3 region has the DNA TGTGCCAGCAGCTTAGCTGGGACTAGCGCACATGAGCAGTTCTTC. Translated: CASSLAGTSAHEQFF. Filled out from reference TRBV7-9 and TRBJ2-1, the complete variable domain reads DTGVSQNPRHKITKRGQNVTFRCDPISEHNRLYWYRQTLGQGPEFLTYFQNEAQLEKSRLLSDRFSAERPKGSFSTLEIQRTEQGDSAMYLCASSLAGTSAHEQFFGPGTRLTVL.

This sequence joins TRBV30 and TRBJ1-1; the D is unclear. This CDR3 is 13 amino acids long. Trimming left V 1 base short and J 3 bases short, with 9 bases between. Germline V CDR1 and CDR2: GTSNPN, SVGIG (reference sequence). This CDR3 reads CAWSAPADTEAFF. The CDR3 coding sequence is TGTGCCTGGAGTGCCCCGGCCGACACTGAAGCTTTCTTT.

In its sample, this clonotype was seen a few times. J is TRBJ2-3 and V is TRBV4-1; no clear D gene. This CDR3 region has 16 residues. Between the trimmed V and J ends, which lost 0 bases and 5 bases, there was a span of 15 bases. Germline CDR1 and CDR2: MGHRA and YSYEKL. CDR3 amino acids: CASSQDRLAGGDTQYF. CDR3 coding DNA: TGCGCCAGCAGCCAAGATCGATTAGCCGGTGGAGATACGCAGTATTTT.

In this sample, this clonotype turned up a few times. V and J are TRBV6-6 and TRBJ2-2; TRBD2 is a possible D gene (6 bases). Trimming took 2 bases from V and 3 from J, leaving 10 bases between them. This CDR3 contains 15 residues. Germline lookup yields CDR1 MNHNY and CDR2 SVGAGI (reference sequence). This chain's CDR3 is CASSYPGGYTGELFF. The CDR3 DNA reads as TGTGCCAGCAGTTACCCCGGGGGATACACCGGGGAGCTGTTTTTT.

This clonotype was detected only a few times. V and J are TRBV5-5 and TRBJ2-2; D ambiguous. Germline values: CDR1 SGHKS, CDR2 YYEKEE (reference sequence). V was clipped by 0 bases and J by 7 bases, with 7 bases between them. The CDR3 runs to 13 residues. Here the CDR3 reads CASSLEHSGELFF. CDR3 coding DNA: TGTGCCAGCAGCTTGGAGCATAGCGGGGAGCTGTTTTTT.

The chain recombines TRBV20-1 with TRBJ2-1; D is unclear. This CDR3 is 12 amino acids long. Germline V gene data show CDR1 as DFQATT and CDR2 as SNEGSKA (reference sequence). Trimming took 1 base from V and 6 from J, leaving 7 bases between them. The CDR3 DNA is TGCAGTGCTAGAGGGTTCGGCAATGAGCAGTTCTTC. Amino acid sequence: CSARGFGNEQFF.

The J gene is TRBJ2-3, the V gene TRBV20-1, with unresolved D. The CDR3 length is 12 residues. The V and J ends lost 6 bases and 0 bases respectively, with 7 bases between them. CDR1 and CDR2 from the germline V gene are DFQATT and SNEGSKA (reference sequence). This CDR3 is CSARNSTDTQYF. The CDR3 DNA is TGCAGTGCCAGGAACAGCACAGATACGCAGTATTTT.

The rearrangement links TRBV6-5 to TRBJ1-5; 9 bases map to TRBD1. In germline, CDR1 is MNHEY, CDR2 SVGAGI. The CDR3 loop spans 16 amino acids. The junction had 7 bases not matched to a gene; V was cut back by 5 bases and J by 2 bases. The CDR3 nucleotides read TGTGCCAGCAGTACAGGGGGCAGCTTTGGCAATCAGCCCCAGCATTTT. It yields the protein CASSTGGSFGNQPQHF.

The J gene is TRBJ2-2, the V gene TRBV12-3 or TRBV12-4; the D gene is possibly TRBD1 (5 bases). CDR3 length equals 11 residues. Trimming removed 11 bases at V and 6 bases at J, with 10 bases between. Written as DNA, the CDR3 is TGTGCCGCCCGGACATCCGGGGAGCTGTTTTTT. It translates to CAARTSGELFF.

This clonotype was seen ten or more times. J is TRBJ2-5 and V is TRBV29-1, with TRBD1 matching over 7 bases. With V trimmed by 7 bases and J by 5 bases, 13 bases remained unmatched. This CDR3 has 14 residues. Germline CDR1 is SQVTM and CDR2 is ANQGSEA. The CDR3 protein is CSGQHQQGMETQYF. The CDR3, as DNA: TGCAGCGGGCAACACCAACAGGGGATGGAGACCCAGTACTTC. Combining the CDR3 with reference TRBV29-1 and TRBJ2-5 gives the whole variable domain SAVISQKPSRDICQRGTSLTIQCQVDSQVTMMFWYRQQPGQSLTLIATANQGSEATYESGFVIDKFPISRPNLTFSTLTVSNMSPEDSSIYLCSGQHQQGMETQYFGPGTRLLVL.

The chain recombines TRBV15 with TRBJ2-1; 7 bases are a match to TRBD2. The CDR3 is made up of 15 amino acids. V shed 3 bases and J 7 bases; nucleotides not matched to a gene: 9. Per germline, CDR1 LNHNV and CDR2 YYDKDF (reference sequence). Here the CDR3 DNA reads TGTGCCACCAGCAGGGGAAGTGGCGGGGGTAATGAGCAGTTCTTC. Its translation is CATSRGSGGGNEQFF.

The chain is built from TRBV20-1 and TRBJ2-7, with TRBD1 as a possible D gene (5 bases). V was clipped by 4 bases and J by 3 bases, with 7 bases between them. The germline V gene encodes CDR1 DFQATT and CDR2 SNEGSKA (reference sequence). The CDR3 extends over 11 amino acids. The CDR3 nucleotides are TGCAGTGCTAAACAGGACTACGAGCAGTACTTC. Translated: CSAKQDYEQYF.

This clonotype was observed a few times. The chain combines TRBV4-1 with TRBJ2-1; 8 bases are a match to TRBD2. V shed 5 bases and J 3 bases; nucleotides not matched to a gene: 6. From germline, CDR1 is MGHRA and CDR2 YSYEKL. This CDR3 has 15 residues. Here the CDR3 reads CASSESSGVYNEQFF. As DNA, the CDR3 is TGCGCCAGCAGCGAAAGTAGCGGGGTCTACAATGAGCAGTTCTTC.

This sequence joins TRBV12-3 or TRBV12-4 and TRBJ2-5, with D tentatively TRBD1 or TRBD2 (5 bases each). V was trimmed by 0 bases and J by 5 bases, leaving 10 bases between them. The CDR3 covers 14 residues. The CDR3 region is CASSLAGRWETQYF. CDR3 nucleotide sequence: TGTGCCAGCAGTTTAGCGGGACGGTGGGAGACCCAGTACTTC.

This clonotype occurred a few times. This rearrangement joins TRBV10-3 to TRBJ1-1; 7 bases fit TRBD1. Losses at the gene ends were 0 bases for V and 3 bases for J; bases not matched to a gene: 7. Germline CDR1 reads ENHRY; CDR2 reads SYGVKD. The CDR3 has 16 amino acids. The CDR3: CAISESGGQRHTEAFF. For the CDR3, the DNA is TGTGCCATCAGTGAGTCGGGGGGACAGAGACACACTGAAGCTTTCTTT.

J is TRBJ1-6 and V is TRBV11-3, with D tentatively TRBD1 (6 bases). With 8 bases removed from V and 8 bases from J, the gap between germline ends came to 16 bases. Germline lookup yields CDR1 SGHNT and CDR2 YENEEA. The CDR3 sequence is 14 residues long. The CDR3, as DNA: TGTGCCAGCTCCAGGGGCCAGAGGCATTCACCCCTCCACTTT. This codes for CASSRGQRHSPLHF.

This clonotype was found a few times. The chain carries TRBV20-1 and TRBJ1-2; the D is unclear. With 0 bases removed from V and 4 bases from J, the gap between germline ends came to 18 bases. The length of the CDR3 is 16 residues. The germline V gene has CDR1 DFQATT and CDR2 SNEGSKA (reference sequence). CDR3 sequence (DNA): TGCAGTGCTAGAGATTGGGCTGAGAGGTTTGGCTATGGCTACACCTTC. It translates to CSARDWAERFGYGYTF.

The chain combines TRBV5-1 with TRBJ2-1; the D is unclear. Trimming left V 0 bases short and J 4 bases short, with 11 bases between. The CDR3 length is 15 residues. Germline assignment: CDR1 SGHRS and CDR2 YFSETQ. The CDR3 nucleotides read TGCGCCAGCAGCTTGGGACGGCCCCAATACAATGAGCAGTTCTTC. Translation gives CASSLGRPQYNEQFF.

J is TRBJ2-1 and V is TRBV18; D not resolved. Trimming stripped 1 base from V and 5 bases from J, with 9 bases between. The CDR3 consists of 14 residues. The germline CDR1 and CDR2 sequences are KGHSH and LQKENI. The CDR3 DNA reads as TGTGCCAGCTCACCACAATTTGGGGACAATGAGCAGTTCTTC. It translates to CASSPQFGDNEQFF.

This clonotype was counted a few times. The chain combines TRBV24-1 with TRBJ2-3; TRBD1 aligns across 10 bases. Unmatched junction bases numbered 3, after V lost 3 bases and J lost 1 base. Germline loops: CDR1 KGHDR, CDR2 SFDVKD. The CDR3 length is 16 residues. The CDR3 DNA is TGTGCCACCAGTGATCGACAGGGGGCCGGCACAGATACGCAGTATTTT. This gives the protein CATSDRQGAGTDTQYF.

In its sample, this clonotype was seen a few times. The chain is built from TRBV4-3 and TRBJ1-4; tentative D call: TRBD1 (6 bases). Between the trimmed V and J ends, which lost 0 bases and 2 bases, there was a span of 10 bases. Germline V gene data show CDR1 as LGHNA and CDR2 as YSLEER. CDR3 length: 16 residues. The CDR3, as DNA: TGCGCCAGCAGCCAAGATCCCCAGGGGACTAATGAAAAACTGTTTTTT. It specifies CASSQDPQGTNEKLFF.

This clonotype was counted at least ten times. The chain recombines TRBV2 with TRBJ1-5; D is uncertain. Germline CDR1 is SNHLY and CDR2 is FYNNEI. This CDR3 contains 16 residues. The V end was cut by 2 bases, the J end by 3 bases, with 14 bases between. The CDR3: CASSEFGIGYNQPQHF. The CDR3 region has the DNA TGTGCCAGCAGTGAATTTGGGATAGGGTACAATCAGCCCCAGCATTTT.

This clonotype was seen more than once but under ten times. V gene TRBV12-3 or TRBV12-4 combines with J gene TRBJ1-4; D might be TRBD1 (5 bases). Deletions cut 4 bases from V and 7 bases from J, with 13 bases between. CDR3 length equals 14 residues. This chain's CDR3 is CASSYSGSVEKLFF. CDR3 bases: TGTGCCAGCAGTTATTCAGGGTCCGTTGAAAAACTGTTTTTT.

The table lists this clonotype with many counts. The chain is built from TRBV5-1 and TRBJ2-3; TRBD2 aligns across 13 bases. Germline assignment: CDR1 SGHRS and CDR2 YFSETQ. The CDR3 spans 19 residues. V was clipped by 0 bases and J by 2 bases; unmatched bases: 9. The CDR3 sequence is CASSLVQRGLAGDTDTQYF. In DNA, the CDR3 is TGCGCCAGCAGCTTGGTTCAACGCGGACTAGCGGGGGACACAGATACGCAGTATTTT.

This clonotype was counted between two and nine times. The chain couples TRBV12-3 or TRBV12-4 to TRBJ2-7; maybe TRBD1 (6 bases). Trimming took 8 bases from V and 10 from J, leaving 18 bases between them. The CDR3 has 12 amino acids. This chain's CDR3 is CASRLSTGSQYF. DNA of the CDR3: TGTGCCAGCCGACTATCGACAGGCTCTCAGTACTTC.

The chain links TRBV5-8 to TRBJ1-5; 9 bases are a match to TRBD1. The V segment lost 6 bases and the J segment 4 bases; nucleotides outside the gene matches: 5. CDR1 is SGHTS and CDR2 is YDEGEE in the germline V gene. This CDR3 is built from 14 residues. CDR3 protein: CASTHDRGNQPQHF. Written as DNA, the CDR3 is TGTGCCAGCACCCACGACAGGGGGAATCAGCCCCAGCATTTT.